This is a list of T cell receptor beta chains from one sample in a study of shared clonotypes between healthy human individuals. Profiling relied on immunoSEQ multiplex PCR, and the TCRdb table lists in-frame clones only, not all of them. The sample records 500,000 to 650,000 clones, around three quarters being singletons. The source material was PBMCs. These receptors all stem from a woman aged 40 to 50 in good health. Some clones in this sample may be carry-over from other donors' samples. CDR3s include the opening cysteine and the closing phenylalanine or tryptophan. D genes are given only for firm matches. Size tells how often a clone was seen (once, few, many) or the class of an expanded clone, and some rows leave it out.

abundance: -; j_gene: TRBJ1-1; d_gene: -; v_gene: TRBV6-6; CDR3nt: TGTGCCAGCAGTTACTCGGGGCAAAGCAACACTGAAGCTTTCTTT; CDR3aa: CASSYSGQSNTEAFF
abundance: -; j_gene: TRBJ2-1; d_gene: TRBD2; v_gene: TRBV11-2; CDR3nt: TGTGCCAGCAGCTTACCTAGCGGGCACTCCTACAATGAGCAGTTCTTC; CDR3aa: CASSLPSGHSYNEQFF
abundance: -; j_gene: TRBJ2-3; d_gene: TRBD2; v_gene: TRBV7-9; CDR3nt: TGTGCCAGCAGCTTAGTCCGCGGGACTAGCGGGAGGACAGATACGCAGTATTTT; CDR3aa: CASSLVRGTSGRTDTQYF
abundance: -; j_gene: TRBJ2-5; d_gene: -; v_gene: TRBV5-6; CDR3nt: TGTGCCAGCAGCCCCGGAAGGATACAGGCTCAAGAGACCCAGTACTTC; CDR3aa: CASSPGRIQAQETQYF
abundance: -; j_gene: TRBJ2-5; d_gene: -; v_gene: TRBV18; CDR3nt: TGTGCCAGCTCACCACCGGGGCACCAAGAGACCCAGTACTTC; CDR3aa: CASSPPGHQETQYF
abundance: many; j_gene: TRBJ1-1; d_gene: TRBD1; v_gene: TRBV5-1; CDR3nt: TGCGCCAGCAGCTTCGTACAGGGGGCAACTGAAGCTTTCTTT; CDR3aa: CASSFVQGATEAFF
abundance: -; j_gene: TRBJ2-5; d_gene: -; v_gene: TRBV18; CDR3nt: TGTGCCAGCTCACCAAACGGTGACGCCCAAGAGACCCAGTACTTC; CDR3aa: CASSPNGDAQETQYF
abundance: -; j_gene: TRBJ2-1; d_gene: TRBD2; v_gene: TRBV30; CDR3nt: TGTGCCTGGAGTTTCCTAGCGGGATTGTACAATGAGCAGTTCTTC; CDR3aa: CAWSFLAGLYNEQFF
abundance: -; j_gene: TRBJ2-1; d_gene: TRBD2; v_gene: TRBV6-1; CDR3nt: TGTGCCAGCAGTGCCAACCTCCCGACTAGCGGGAGGGGCGAGCAGTTCTTC; CDR3aa: CASSANLPTSGRGEQFF
abundance: -; j_gene: TRBJ2-7; d_gene: -; v_gene: TRBV6-5; CDR3nt: TGTGCCAGCAGTTACTTTCGGGGTCACGAGCAGTACTTC; CDR3aa: CASSYFRGHEQYF
abundance: -; j_gene: TRBJ2-5; d_gene: TRBD1; v_gene: TRBV29-1; CDR3nt: TGCAGCGTTGCCCGACAGGGGAGGGAGACCCAGTACTTC; CDR3aa: CSVARQGRETQYF
abundance: -; j_gene: TRBJ1-5; d_gene: TRBD1; v_gene: TRBV28; CDR3nt: TGTGCCAGCAGTTTAGCCCCCCACAGGGGCATGGGCAATCAGCCCCAGCATTTT; CDR3aa: CASSLAPHRGMGNQPQHF
abundance: -; j_gene: TRBJ2-7; d_gene: -; v_gene: TRBV6-5; CDR3nt: TGTGCCAGCAGTTACGGGGGGAACGAGCAGTACTTC; CDR3aa: CASSYGGNEQYF
abundance: -; j_gene: TRBJ2-1; d_gene: -; v_gene: TRBV28; CDR3nt: TGTGCCAGCAGTTCTCCTAGCTCCCCCAGCTCCTACAATGAGCAGTTCTTC; CDR3aa: CASSSPSSPSSYNEQFF
abundance: -; j_gene: TRBJ2-5; d_gene: TRBD2; v_gene: TRBV28; CDR3nt: TGTGCCAGCAGTTTACCCGGGAGGGGGCAAGAGACCCAGTACTTC; CDR3aa: CASSLPGRGQETQYF
abundance: -; j_gene: TRBJ2-1; d_gene: TRBD2; v_gene: TRBV30; CDR3nt: TGTGCCTGGCTAGCGGGAGGGTACAATGAGCAGTTCTTC; CDR3aa: CAWLAGGYNEQFF
abundance: few; j_gene: TRBJ2-5; d_gene: -; v_gene: TRBV4-1; CDR3nt: TGCGCCAGCAGCCACGCCACAGGGAAAGAGACCCAGTACTTC; CDR3aa: CASSHATGKETQYF
abundance: -; j_gene: TRBJ1-4; d_gene: TRBD1; v_gene: TRBV11-3; CDR3nt: TGTGCCAGCAGCTTAGGGACAGGGCCTGAAAAACTGTTTTTT; CDR3aa: CASSLGTGPEKLFF
abundance: -; j_gene: TRBJ2-1; d_gene: -; v_gene: TRBV11-2; CDR3nt: TGTGCCAGCAGCTTCAACAGCGGCAAGCAGTTCTTC; CDR3aa: CASSFNSGKQFF
abundance: -; j_gene: TRBJ1-4; d_gene: TRBD1; v_gene: TRBV6-5; CDR3nt: TGTGCCAGCAGACAGACAGGGCGTAATGAAAAACTGTTTTTT; CDR3aa: CASRQTGRNEKLFF
abundance: -; j_gene: TRBJ2-7; d_gene: -; v_gene: TRBV5-1; CDR3nt: TGCGCCAGCAGCTTGGCGCCGCAAACTATCTACGAGCAGTACTTC; CDR3aa: CASSLAPQTIYEQYF
abundance: -; j_gene: TRBJ2-3; d_gene: TRBD2; v_gene: TRBV10-1; CDR3nt: TGCGCCAGCAGTGAGCGGCGGGGGAGCGGGAGGGCAGATACGCAGTATTTT; CDR3aa: CASSERRGSGRADTQYF
abundance: -; j_gene: TRBJ2-7; d_gene: -; v_gene: TRBV11-2; CDR3nt: TGTGCCAGCAGCTTTGGCAGGGGTCGGGACTCGGGATACGAGCAGTACTTC; CDR3aa: CASSFGRGRDSGYEQYF
abundance: -; j_gene: TRBJ2-7; d_gene: TRBD1; v_gene: TRBV4-2; CDR3nt: TGTGCCAGCAGCCAAGATACGGGGGACAGGGGGGAAGGGGATCCCTACGAGCAGTACTTC; CDR3aa: CASSQDTGDRGEGDPYEQYF
abundance: many; j_gene: TRBJ2-2; d_gene: TRBD1; v_gene: TRBV5-4; CDR3nt: TGTGCCAGCAGCCGCACAGGGGCCGGTGGGGAGCTGTTTTTT; CDR3aa: CASSRTGAGGELFF
abundance: -; j_gene: TRBJ2-1; d_gene: TRBD2; v_gene: TRBV28; CDR3nt: TGTGCCAGCAGTCTAGATAGCGGGACTGACTACAATGAGCAGTTCTTC; CDR3aa: CASSLDSGTDYNEQFF
abundance: -; j_gene: TRBJ1-1; d_gene: -; v_gene: TRBV29-1; CDR3nt: TGCAGCGGTGAACAGGAGAGGAACACTGAAGCTTTCTTT; CDR3aa: CSGEQERNTEAFF
abundance: -; j_gene: TRBJ1-5; d_gene: -; v_gene: TRBV6-6; CDR3nt: TGTGCCAGCACCCCAGACAGCAATCAGCCCCAGCATTTT; CDR3aa: CASTPDSNQPQHF
abundance: -; j_gene: TRBJ2-3; d_gene: -; v_gene: TRBV6-6; CDR3nt: TGTGCCAGCAACCACCGGGACTTGGGTTTTTTGGATACGCAGTATTTT; CDR3aa: CASNHRDLGFLDTQYF
abundance: once; j_gene: TRBJ2-7; d_gene: -; v_gene: TRBV6-1; CDR3nt: TGTGCCAGCAGTGAAGCGCTATTACTAGCCGGCGGCGAGCAGTACTTC; CDR3aa: CASSEALLLAGGEQYF
abundance: few; j_gene: TRBJ2-5; d_gene: -; v_gene: TRBV30; CDR3nt: TGTGCCTGGAGGTTCAGTGGGGGGCAAGAGACCCAGTACTTC; CDR3aa: CAWRFSGGQETQYF
abundance: once; j_gene: TRBJ1-1; d_gene: -; v_gene: TRBV28; CDR3nt: TGTGCCAGCAGCCAAGATTTCCCCGGGAACACTGAAGCTTTCTTT; CDR3aa: CASSQDFPGNTEAFF
abundance: -; j_gene: TRBJ1-4; d_gene: TRBD1; v_gene: TRBV11-2; CDR3nt: TGTGCCAGCAGCTTAATGGGACAGCGCGATGAAAAACTGTTTTTT; CDR3aa: CASSLMGQRDEKLFF
abundance: -; j_gene: TRBJ2-4; d_gene: -; v_gene: TRBV5-8; CDR3nt: TGTGCCAGCAGCTCGCCGGGGACAAAGGGGAACATTCAGTACTTC; CDR3aa: CASSSPGTKGNIQYF
abundance: once; j_gene: TRBJ2-1; d_gene: TRBD2; v_gene: TRBV7-9; CDR3nt: TGTGCCAGCAGCTTAGGTGGCGGGAGGGCCCTCAGGTACAATGAGCAGTTCTTC; CDR3aa: CASSLGGGRALRYNEQFF
abundance: -; j_gene: TRBJ2-2; d_gene: TRBD1; v_gene: TRBV18; CDR3nt: TGTGCCAGCTCCCCGGGACAGCCAAACACCGGGGAGCTGTTTTTT; CDR3aa: CASSPGQPNTGELFF
abundance: -; j_gene: TRBJ1-2; d_gene: -; v_gene: TRBV6-5; CDR3nt: TGTGCCAGCAGTGCCCCAGGTTCCTTCGATGGCTACACCTTC; CDR3aa: CASSAPGSFDGYTF
abundance: -; j_gene: TRBJ1-1; d_gene: -; v_gene: TRBV5-6; CDR3nt: TGTGCCAGCAACCCGATTGAGAACACTGAAGCTTTCTTT; CDR3aa: CASNPIENTEAFF
abundance: -; j_gene: TRBJ2-3; d_gene: -; v_gene: TRBV11-3; CDR3nt: TGTGCCAGCAGCTCACGGTGGGGGGCCGGCACAGATACGCAGTATTTT; CDR3aa: CASSSRWGAGTDTQYF
abundance: few; j_gene: TRBJ1-1; d_gene: -; v_gene: TRBV18; CDR3nt: TGTGCCAGCTCACAGGAAGGGACCGACACTGAAGCTTTCTTT; CDR3aa: CASSQEGTDTEAFF
abundance: -; j_gene: TRBJ1-1; d_gene: TRBD1; v_gene: TRBV18; CDR3nt: TGTGCCAGCTCACCCGTGGGGACAGGGGGCATGGCTGAAGCTTTCTTT; CDR3aa: CASSPVGTGGMAEAFF
abundance: -; j_gene: TRBJ1-1; d_gene: -; v_gene: TRBV5-1; CDR3nt: TGCGCCAGCAGCTTGGTCGGGGAGGTCGACACTGAAGCTTTCTTT; CDR3aa: CASSLVGEVDTEAFF
abundance: once; j_gene: TRBJ2-1; d_gene: TRBD2; v_gene: TRBV12-5; CDR3nt: TGTGCTAGTGGTTTGGTACTAGGAGCGGGAGTAGGAAATGAGCAGTTCTTC; CDR3aa: CASGLVLGAGVGNEQFF
abundance: -; j_gene: TRBJ1-3; d_gene: -; v_gene: TRBV11-2; CDR3nt: TGTGCCAGCAGCACAGGGATCTCTGGAAACACCATATATTTT; CDR3aa: CASSTGISGNTIYF
abundance: -; j_gene: TRBJ2-5; d_gene: -; v_gene: TRBV25-1; CDR3nt: TGTGCCAGCAGTGTACTAGTCCAGGGGACCCAGTACTTC; CDR3aa: CASSVLVQGTQYF
abundance: -; j_gene: TRBJ2-2; d_gene: -; v_gene: TRBV30; CDR3nt: TGTGCCTGGGATCGACTGAGGGTGGGGGAGCTGTTTTTT; CDR3aa: CAWDRLRVGELFF
abundance: -; j_gene: TRBJ2-7; d_gene: -; v_gene: TRBV2; CDR3nt: TGTGCCAGCAGCGGTCGACTGACGGGAACCTACGAGCAGTACTTC; CDR3aa: CASSGRLTGTYEQYF
abundance: -; j_gene: TRBJ1-4; d_gene: TRBD1; v_gene: TRBV5-1; CDR3nt: TGCGCCAGCAGCTTGTTAGCAGGGGGCCTTGAAAAACTGTTTTTT; CDR3aa: CASSLLAGGLEKLFF
abundance: -; j_gene: TRBJ2-7; d_gene: TRBD1; v_gene: TRBV2; CDR3nt: TGTGCCAGCACGGGACAGAGCTACGAGCAGTACTTC; CDR3aa: CASTGQSYEQYF
abundance: -; j_gene: TRBJ2-7; d_gene: -; v_gene: TRBV11-1; CDR3nt: TGTGCCAGCAGCGCCGTATACGAGCAGTACTTC; CDR3aa: CASSAVYEQYF
abundance: -; j_gene: TRBJ2-1; d_gene: -; v_gene: TRBV15; CDR3nt: TGTGCCACCAGCAGACCCGGGGGAATCGAGCAGTTCTTC; CDR3aa: CATSRPGGIEQFF
abundance: -; j_gene: TRBJ2-7; d_gene: -; v_gene: TRBV28; CDR3nt: TGTGCCAGCAGGAAACAGGGGGGGAACGAGCAGTACTTC; CDR3aa: CASRKQGGNEQYF
abundance: few; j_gene: TRBJ2-1; d_gene: TRBD2; v_gene: TRBV10-2; CDR3nt: TGCGCCAGCAGTGAGCAACCGGGAGGGCGCTACAATGAGCAGTTCTTC; CDR3aa: CASSEQPGGRYNEQFF
abundance: -; j_gene: TRBJ2-7; d_gene: -; v_gene: TRBV25-1; CDR3nt: TGTGCCAGCGGACCCCAGGGTTATAACGAGCAGTACTTC; CDR3aa: CASGPQGYNEQYF
abundance: -; j_gene: TRBJ1-1; d_gene: -; v_gene: TRBV28; CDR3nt: TGTGCCAGCAGGGACCCGACAGGCAGCACTGAAGCTTTCTTT; CDR3aa: CASRDPTGSTEAFF
abundance: -; j_gene: TRBJ2-7; d_gene: -; v_gene: TRBV6-1; CDR3nt: TGTGCCAGCAGGAAGCACGATAGGGGATACGAGCAGTACTTC; CDR3aa: CASRKHDRGYEQYF
abundance: many; j_gene: TRBJ1-4; d_gene: -; v_gene: TRBV18; CDR3nt: TGTGCCAGCTCACGCGCACGGAATGAAAAACTGTTTTTT; CDR3aa: CASSRARNEKLFF
abundance: -; j_gene: TRBJ1-4; d_gene: -; v_gene: TRBV9; CDR3nt: TGTGCCAGCAGCAGGGGACCTAATGAAAAACTGTTTTTT; CDR3aa: CASSRGPNEKLFF
abundance: -; j_gene: TRBJ2-5; d_gene: -; v_gene: TRBV10-3; CDR3nt: TGTGCCATCAGTGGGACAGTACAAGAGACCCAGTACTTC; CDR3aa: CAISGTVQETQYF
abundance: -; j_gene: TRBJ1-2; d_gene: -; v_gene: TRBV28; CDR3nt: TGTGCCAGCAGTTCCACCGGCCGTATGAGACCGGCTAACTATGGCTACACCTTC; CDR3aa: CASSSTGRMRPANYGYTF